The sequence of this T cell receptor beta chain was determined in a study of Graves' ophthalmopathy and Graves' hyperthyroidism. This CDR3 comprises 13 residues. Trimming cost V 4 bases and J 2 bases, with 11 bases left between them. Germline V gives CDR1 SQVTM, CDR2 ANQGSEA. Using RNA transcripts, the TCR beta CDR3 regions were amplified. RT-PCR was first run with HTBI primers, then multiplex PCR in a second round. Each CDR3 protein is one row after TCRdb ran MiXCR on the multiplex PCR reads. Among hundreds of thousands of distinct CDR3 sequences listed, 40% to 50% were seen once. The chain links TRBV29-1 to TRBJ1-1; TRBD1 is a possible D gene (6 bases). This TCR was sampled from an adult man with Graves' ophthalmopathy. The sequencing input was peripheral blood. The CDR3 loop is CSVGLRGNTEAFF. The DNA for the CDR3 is TGCAGCGTTGGTCTCAGGGGTAACACTGAAGCTTTCTTT.